This T cell receptor (beta chain) emerged from a study of blood T cell repertoires in COVID-19 (dated by TCRdb to the early 2020s). About the study as a whole: The collaborator samples originated in the United States, Italy and Spain and spanned the acute and convalescent phases of COVID-19. The prospective study material was composed of cDNA or gDNA derived from T cells, B-cell-depleted T cells, or PBMCs. Deeply sampled blood TCRbeta repertoires from subjects exposed to, actively infected with, or recovered from COVID-19 were included in the dataset. Samples came from the ongoing ImmuneRACE study (first 160 participants) plus 1,254 subjects from 6 global collaborators. Where HLA class I and class II types were available, the types were taken from metadata supplied by the sample provider, not from assay-based typing. The repertoires were released in a freely available public database meant as a resource for research on the immune response to SARS-CoV-2. Nearly every sample came with metadata listing a de-identified subject ID, COVID-19 status, age in years and sex.

The immunoSEQ Assay, a bias-controlled multiplex PCR, was used to amplify TCRbeta CDR3 regions from genomic DNA. From the authors' description of their analysis: The number of nucleated cells in each sample was estimated by amplification of reference gene primers within the assay. Sequence reads were collapsed and filtered to measure the absolute abundance of every unique TCRbeta CDR3 rearrangement. Productive Simpson clonality was computed per sample as the square root of Simpson's diversity index over productive rearrangements. Drawn from immuneACCESS, this table holds only the in-frame rearrangements with V and J called that TCRdb kept. Clones are partly lost; checked studies trace under half to an unresolved V gene and leave the rest unexplained. The DNA was the basis for D and trimming; V, J and clone size are from that table. The sample table contains about 180,000 clones; only one count was recorded for approximately 92% of them. Roughly 2.4% of the sample belongs to the ten largest clones.

What the research found in general, with its limitations: How much clinical and demographic metadata was included differed by source and by participant, and the metadata was provided uncurated.

V lost 0 bases and J lost 6 bases; the stretch between them is 12 bases long. The CDR3 goes from the cysteine to the phenylalanine over 14 residues. The sequence is cut down to CDR3 DNA, 42 bases in frame from base 1. Per the germline V gene (reference sequence), PRHDT is the CDR1 and FYEKMQ is the CDR2. Participants in the prospective study were aged 18 to 89 years, lived in some 24 United States geographic areas, and enrolled through a virtual design. To assign participants to cohorts, the prospective study relied on clinical history that participants themselves reported in a screening survey and a study questionnaire. Each participant in the prospective study had whole blood, serum and a nasopharyngeal or oropharyngeal swab collected by mobile phlebotomists. Prospective study participants could optionally give additional blood draws and questionnaires over an approximately two-month period. Before DNA extraction, blood samples from the prospective study were shipped at room temperature or frozen.

For this clone: There is no known antigen for this receptor. There are no base qualities to consult, and no much larger clone falls within one base.

The rearranged segments are TRBV13 and TRBJ2-7; the D gene is not confidently resolved. The TCR was taken from a woman between 40 and 50 years old with acute COVID-19. Sequencing was performed on PBMCs or T cells enriched from blood (not recorded which). The CDR3 sequence is CASSLGSRPGEQYF. In nucleotide form, the sequence is TGTGCCAGCAGCTTAGGCTCCAGGCCCGGCGAGCAGTACTTC.